This T cell receptor (beta chain) was recorded in a study of blood T cell repertoires in COVID-19. Study overall: Donors in the United States, Italy and Spain gave samples during acute or convalescent COVID-19.

Some clones are missing from TCRdb's copy, which holds only in-frame ones; the method was immunoSEQ multiplex PCR. Counted here are some 220,000 clones, 88% occurring once; the ten biggest clones make up more than 2.5%. The sequence derives from a woman in her thirties who had recovered from COVID-19. Sequences were obtained from PBMCs or T cells enriched from blood (not recorded which).

CDR3: CASSFRFREQYF. The CDR3 coding sequence is TGTGCCAGCAGCTTCAGGTTTCGGGAGCAGTACTTC. The chain recombines TRBV5-6 with TRBJ2-7; D uncertain. The CDR3 loop spans 12 amino acids. V lost 2 bases and J 7 bases, leaving 10 bases between the germline ends. Looked up from germline, CDR1 is SGHDT and CDR2 is YYEEEE.